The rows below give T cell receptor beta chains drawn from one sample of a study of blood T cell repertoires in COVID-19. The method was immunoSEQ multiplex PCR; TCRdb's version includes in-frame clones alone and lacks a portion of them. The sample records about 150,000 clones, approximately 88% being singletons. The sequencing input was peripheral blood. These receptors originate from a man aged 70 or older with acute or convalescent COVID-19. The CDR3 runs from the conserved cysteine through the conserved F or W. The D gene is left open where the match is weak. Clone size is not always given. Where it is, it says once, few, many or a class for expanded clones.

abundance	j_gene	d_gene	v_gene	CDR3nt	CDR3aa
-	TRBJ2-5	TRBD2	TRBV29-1	TGCAGCGTTGCTACTAGCGGGGAGACCCAGTACTTC	CSVATSGETQYF
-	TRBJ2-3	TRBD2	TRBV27	TGTGCCAGCAGTCGACTAGCGGCTAGCACAGATACGCAGTATTTT	CASSRLAASTDTQYF
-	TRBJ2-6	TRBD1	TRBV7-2	TGTGCCAGCAGCTCCCCGCGGACAGGGACTGGGGCCAACGTCCTGACTTTC	CASSSPRTGTGANVLTF
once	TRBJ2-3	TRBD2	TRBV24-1	TGTGCCACCAGTGACCCGGGGGGGAGCACAGATACGCAGTATTTT	CATSDPGGSTDTQYF
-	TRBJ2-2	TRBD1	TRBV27	TGTGCCAGCAGTTCCCGGGACAGGAGGAGCGGGGAGCTGTTTTTT	CASSSRDRRSGELFF
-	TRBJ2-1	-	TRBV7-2	TGTGCCAGCAGCTTAGCCTTAGGGCAGGGTGCCTACAATGAGCAGTTCTTC	CASSLALGQGAYNEQFF
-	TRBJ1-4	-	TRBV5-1	TGCGCCAGCAGCTCAACAGTAACTAATGAAAAACTGTTTTTT	CASSSTVTNEKLFF
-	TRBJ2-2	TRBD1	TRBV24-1	TGTGCCACCAGTGGTGGACAGGGTCAACCGAACACCGGGGAGCTGTTTTTT	CATSGGQGQPNTGELFF
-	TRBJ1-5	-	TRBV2	TGTGCCAGCCTAGGGCAGGGGAATCAGCCCCAGCATTTT	CASLGQGNQPQHF
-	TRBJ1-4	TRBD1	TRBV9	TGTGCCAGCAGCGCGCCGGGACAGGAGAGCGTAGGGGCGTATGAAAAACTGTTTTTT	CASSAPGQESVGAYEKLFF
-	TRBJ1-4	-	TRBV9	TGTGCCAGCAGCCCAGATAGCCTTAGTGAAAAACTGTTTTTT	CASSPDSLSEKLFF
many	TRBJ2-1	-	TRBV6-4	TGTGCCAGCAGTGTAGGAGCGAGCAATGAGCAGTTCTTC	CASSVGASNEQFF
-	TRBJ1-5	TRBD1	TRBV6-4	TGTGCCAGCAGTGAACAGGGGAATAGCAATCAGCCCCAGCATTTT	CASSEQGNSNQPQHF
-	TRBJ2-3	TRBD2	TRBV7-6	TGTGCCAGCAGCTCCACCACAGCTAGCGGGGGGATGGCAGATACGCAGTATTTT	CASSSTTASGGMADTQYF
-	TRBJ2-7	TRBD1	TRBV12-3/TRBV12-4	TGTGCCAGCAGATCTGGACAGGCCTACGAGCAGTACTTC	CASRSGQAYEQYF
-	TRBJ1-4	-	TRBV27	TGTGCCAGCAGTCCGTACTTGGGGCAGGTAGGCGAAAAACTGTTTTTT	CASSPYLGQVGEKLFF
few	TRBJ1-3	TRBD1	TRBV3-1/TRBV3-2	TGTGCCAGCAGCAAACAGGGGGCGCGCCAGGATGGAAACACCATATATTTT	CASSKQGARQDGNTIYF
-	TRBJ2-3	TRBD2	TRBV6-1	TGTGCCAGCAGTGCCGCTAGCGGGAGTAGGGGTAATTCAGATACGCAGTATTTT	CASSAASGSRGNSDTQYF
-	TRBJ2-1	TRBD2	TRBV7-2	TGTGCCAGCACCCCGACTAGCGGGGGCTTCAATGAGCAGTTCTTC	CASTPTSGGFNEQFF
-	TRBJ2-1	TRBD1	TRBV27	TGTGCCAGCAGTTTGCTTTACGTCTACGGGACAGGGGCCGAGGAGCAGTTCTTC	CASSLLYVYGTGAEEQFF
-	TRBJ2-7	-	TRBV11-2	TGTGCCAGCAGCCCTCGGAGTGAACACTACGAGCAGTACTTC	CASSPRSEHYEQYF
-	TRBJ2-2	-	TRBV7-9	TGTGCCAGCAGCTTAGGAGCGACCAGTTCCGACGTCGGGGAGCTGTTTTTT	CASSLGATSSDVGELFF
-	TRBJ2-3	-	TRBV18	TGTGCCAGCTCTCCCAATTCAGATACGCAGTATTTT	CASSPNSDTQYF
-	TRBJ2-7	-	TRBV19	TGTGCCAGTAGTATAGGGTCCGGGAGTGGCTACGAGCAGTACTTC	CASSIGSGSGYEQYF
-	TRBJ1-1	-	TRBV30	TGTGCCTGGAATAACGGAGGGTCTGAAGCTTTCTTT	CAWNNGGSEAFF
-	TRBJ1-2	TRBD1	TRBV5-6	TGTGCCAGCAGCTTAATGGACAGGGCGACCTATGGCTACACCTTC	CASSLMDRATYGYTF
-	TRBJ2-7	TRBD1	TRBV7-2	TGTGCCAGCAGCTTTGGGGACAGGTGGAACGAGCAGTACTTC	CASSFGDRWNEQYF
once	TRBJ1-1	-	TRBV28	TGTGCCAGCAGTTTTGGTCCGAGCACTGAAGCTTTCTTT	CASSFGPSTEAFF
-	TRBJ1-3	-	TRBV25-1	TGTGCCAGCAGTGTGGGCGGAGGGGTGGGAAACACCATATATTTT	CASSVGGGVGNTIYF
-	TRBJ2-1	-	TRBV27	TGTGCCAGCAGTTTAGTTCGAGGGGGAAGTTACAATGAGCAGTTCTTC	CASSLVRGGSYNEQFF
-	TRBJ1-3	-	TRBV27	TGTGCCAGCAGGCCAGGGTTGGACTCTGGAAACACCATATATTTT	CASRPGLDSGNTIYF
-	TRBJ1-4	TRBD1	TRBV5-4	TGTGCCAGCAGCTGGGACGGGACAGGGGGATTTGAAAAACTGTTTTTT	CASSWDGTGGFEKLFF
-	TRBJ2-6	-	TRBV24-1	TGTGCCACCAGTGGTCAGGGATCTGGGGCCAACGTCCTGACTTTC	CATSGQGSGANVLTF
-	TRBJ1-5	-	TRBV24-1	TGTGCCACCAGTGAGTCGAACCGGGGAGGGAATTCTCAGCCCCAGCATTTT	CATSESNRGGNSQPQHF
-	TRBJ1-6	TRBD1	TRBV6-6	TGTGCCAGCAGCAAGGGACAGGGAGGTTCACCCCTCCACTTT	CASSKGQGGSPLHF
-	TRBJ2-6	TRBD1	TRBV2	TGTGCCAGCAGGGACCCTGGGACAGGGGGAGTGTCTGGGGCCAACGTCCTGACTTTC	CASRDPGTGGVSGANVLTF
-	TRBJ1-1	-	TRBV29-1	TGCAGCGTCCCAACGTCAGGTGGGAACACTGAAGCTTTCTTT	CSVPTSGGNTEAFF
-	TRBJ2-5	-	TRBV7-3	TGTGCCAGCAGCTTATCGGGGAGCCAAGGCCAAGAGACCCAGTACTTC	CASSLSGSQGQETQYF
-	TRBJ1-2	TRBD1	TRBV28	TGTGCCGGGGGGGGACAGGCATTATATGGCTACACCTTC	CAGGGQALYGYTF
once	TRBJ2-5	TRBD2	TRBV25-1	TGTGCCAGCAGTGAAGGGAGACAGAGCGGGGAAAGGGAGACCCAGTACTTC	CASSEGRQSGERETQYF
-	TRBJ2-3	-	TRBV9	TGTGCCAGCAGCGTAGGGGGGGGGCCCCCTGACGATACGCAGTATTTT	CASSVGGGPPDDTQYF
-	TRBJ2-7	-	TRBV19	TGTGCCAATAATAGCGCCCAGACCTACGAGCAGTACTTC	CANNSAQTYEQYF
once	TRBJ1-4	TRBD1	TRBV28	TGTGCCAGCAGTCGCACAGGGGAGAGACTGTTTTTT	CASSRTGERLFF
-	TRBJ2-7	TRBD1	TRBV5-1	TGCGCCAGCAGCCCATCGGGACAGGGGATCCACGAGCAGTACTTC	CASSPSGQGIHEQYF
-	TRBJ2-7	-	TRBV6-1	TGTGCCAGCAGTGAAGGAGGAGCGAACTACGAGCAGTACTTC	CASSEGGANYEQYF
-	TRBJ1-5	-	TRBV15	TGTGCCACCAGCAGAGCGGGATCTTATAGCAATCAGCCCCAGCATTTT	CATSRAGSYSNQPQHF
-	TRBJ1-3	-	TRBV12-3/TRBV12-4	TGTGCCAGCCGGACAGTCTCTGGAAACACCATATATTTT	CASRTVSGNTIYF
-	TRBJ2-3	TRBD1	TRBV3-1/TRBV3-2	TGTGCCAGCAGCCTAAGGGACAGGTTTCATACGCAGTATTTT	CASSLRDRFHTQYF
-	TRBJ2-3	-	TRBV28	TGTGCCGTGACAGGGGGCGAAGCGGGAGGACCCACAGATACGCAGTATTTT	CAVTGGEAGGPTDTQYF
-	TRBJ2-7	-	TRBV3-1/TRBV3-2	TGTGCCAGCAGCCAGGGCCTCTCCGGGGGCTACGAGCAGTACTTC	CASSQGLSGGYEQYF
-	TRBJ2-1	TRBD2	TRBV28	TGTGCCAGCAGTTTTCCCCAGGGAGGGTCCTACAATGAGCAGTTCTTC	CASSFPQGGSYNEQFF
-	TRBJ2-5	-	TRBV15	TGTGCCACCTCCGGTCAGGGGTCGGCAGAGACCCAGTACTTC	CATSGQGSAETQYF
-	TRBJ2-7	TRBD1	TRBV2	TGTGCCAGCAGAACCGGGACAGGTGGCGAGCAGTACTTC	CASRTGTGGEQYF
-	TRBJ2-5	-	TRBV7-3	TGTGCCAGCAGCACCGGTTTTGGAGAGACCCAGTACTTC	CASSTGFGETQYF
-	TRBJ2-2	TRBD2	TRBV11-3	TGTGCCAGCAGCTTAACCCTGAGCAGGGAGGGCACCGGGGAGCTGTTTTTT	CASSLTLSREGTGELFF
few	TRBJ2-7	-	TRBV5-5	TGTGCCAGCAGCCATAAGCTAGGGGGTCTAAGCGAGCAGTACTTC	CASSHKLGGLSEQYF
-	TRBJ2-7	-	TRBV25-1	TGTGCCAGCAGCCCTCAGGCCGGTTTTTTACCCTACGAGCAGTACTTC	CASSPQAGFLPYEQYF